This is a list of T cell receptor beta chains from one sample in a study of T cell responses to AZD1222 COVID-19 vaccine. Here immunoSEQ multiplex PCR was the method, and the copy in TCRdb shows in-frame clones only, minus some. The sample lists 160,000 or so clones, approximately 88% occurring once. The sample in question was peripheral blood, obtained on day 0 of AZD1222 vaccination. Source of these receptors: an adult in good health. Each CDR3 is given with its conserved first and last residue. The order of the fields is J gene, V gene, CDR3 protein.

J: TRBJ2-5
V: TRBV15
CDR3: CATSRAQAGETQYF

J: TRBJ2-5
V: TRBV3-1/TRBV3-2
CDR3: CASSATGGKIQETQYF

J: TRBJ1-1
V: TRBV6-6
CDR3: CASSYNGQLDTEAFF

J: TRBJ1-1
V: TRBV11-2
CDR3: CASSLGGLPGAEAFF

J: TRBJ2-2
V: TRBV11-1
CDR3: CASSSSGTGGTGELFF

J: TRBJ2-1
V: TRBV7-3
CDR3: CASSLNPGQNNEQFF

J: TRBJ2-3
V: TRBV6-5
CDR3: CASSRDSSTDTQYF

J: TRBJ1-5
V: TRBV6-5
CDR3: CASRLGTGDQPQHF

J: TRBJ2-1
V: TRBV4-1
CDR3: CASSQEPSGGPYNEQFF

J: TRBJ1-5
V: TRBV28
CDR3: CASSPTTGRGQPQHF

J: TRBJ2-1
V: TRBV19
CDR3: CASSRPGPNEQFF

J: TRBJ1-1
V: TRBV7-6
CDR3: CASSLGGGTEAFF

J: TRBJ2-7
V: TRBV29-1
CDR3: CSVEDGSGFHEQYF

J: TRBJ1-3
V: TRBV9
CDR3: CASSTFQGAAGNTIYF

J: TRBJ1-5
V: TRBV19
CDR3: CASSEQGHQPQHF

J: TRBJ1-1
V: TRBV3-1/TRBV3-2
CDR3: CASKTQTGGTEAFF

J: TRBJ1-2
V: TRBV30
CDR3: CAWSPVLYGYTF

J: TRBJ1-6
V: TRBV2
CDR3: CASLEQGDNSPLHF

J: TRBJ1-4
V: TRBV3-1/TRBV3-2
CDR3: CASSLRTVNEKLFF

J: TRBJ1-6
V: TRBV5-6
CDR3: CASSFGDTSSYNSPLHF

J: TRBJ1-4
V: TRBV6-1
CDR3: CASLMGTNEKLFF

J: TRBJ1-5
V: TRBV2
CDR3: CASSNRDNQPQHF

J: TRBJ2-3
V: TRBV5-4
CDR3: CASSPRAGLAGAGTQYF

J: TRBJ1-1
V: TRBV29-1
CDR3: CSSQGLRAEAFF

J: TRBJ1-4
V: TRBV28
CDR3: CASFLSTAGGEKLFF

J: TRBJ1-2
V: TRBV6-2/TRBV6-3
CDR3: CASSPPRGTASNYGYTF

J: TRBJ1-2
V: TRBV19
CDR3: CASSMTGGYGYTF

J: TRBJ1-2
V: TRBV6-1
CDR3: CASSERQGRPANYGYTF

J: TRBJ2-1
V: TRBV11-3
CDR3: CASSLDRSGGLHNEQFF

J: TRBJ1-1
V: TRBV5-1
CDR3: CASSLEVLRDEAFF

J: TRBJ2-3
V: TRBV2
CDR3: CASSDDTESKWTDTQYF

J: TRBJ1-6
V: TRBV7-3
CDR3: CASRQSSYNSPLHF

J: TRBJ1-5
V: TRBV19
CDR3: CATRDSLSNQPQHF

J: TRBJ2-7
V: TRBV6-2/TRBV6-3
CDR3: CASSRDRGTYEQYF

J: TRBJ2-3
V: TRBV9
CDR3: CASSRTGTGDTQYF

J: TRBJ2-7
V: TRBV20-1
CDR3: CSATGYYEQYF

J: TRBJ1-1
V: TRBV7-9
CDR3: CASSLTGRGTEAFF

J: TRBJ1-1
V: TRBV18
CDR3: CASSPPAGAGTEAFF

J: TRBJ2-1
V: TRBV27
CDR3: CASSLEGVLYNEQFF

J: TRBJ2-1
V: TRBV10-3
CDR3: CAIRDRVAYNEQFF

J: TRBJ1-1
V: TRBV4-1
CDR3: CASSHVSGGNTEAFF

J: TRBJ2-4
V: TRBV19
CDR3: CASSTRLAGGEIAKNIQYF